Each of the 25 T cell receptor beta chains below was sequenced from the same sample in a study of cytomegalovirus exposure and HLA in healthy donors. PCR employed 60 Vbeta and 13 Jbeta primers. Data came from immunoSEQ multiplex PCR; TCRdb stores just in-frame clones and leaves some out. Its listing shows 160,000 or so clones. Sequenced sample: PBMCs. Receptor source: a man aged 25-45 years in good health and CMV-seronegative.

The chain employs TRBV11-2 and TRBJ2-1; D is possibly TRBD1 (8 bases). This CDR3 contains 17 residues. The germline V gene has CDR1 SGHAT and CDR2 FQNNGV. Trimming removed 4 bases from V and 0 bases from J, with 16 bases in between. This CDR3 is CASSSPGGQDSYNEQFF. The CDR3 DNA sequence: TGTGCCAGCAGCTCTCCGGGGGGACAGGACTCCTACAATGAGCAGTTCTTC.

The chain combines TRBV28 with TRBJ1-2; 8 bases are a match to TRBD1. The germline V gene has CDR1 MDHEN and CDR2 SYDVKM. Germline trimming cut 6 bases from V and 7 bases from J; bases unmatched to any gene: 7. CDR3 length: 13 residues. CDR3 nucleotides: TGTGCCAGCAGCCGGACAGGGTCGTCTGGCTACACCTTC. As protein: CASSRTGSSGYTF.

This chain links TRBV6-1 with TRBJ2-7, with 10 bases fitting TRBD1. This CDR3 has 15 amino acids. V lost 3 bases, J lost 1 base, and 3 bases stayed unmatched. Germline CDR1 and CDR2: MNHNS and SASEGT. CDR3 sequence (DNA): TGTGCCAGCAGTGACGGACAGGGGGGATCCTACGAGCAGTACTTC. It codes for CASSDGQGGSYEQYF.

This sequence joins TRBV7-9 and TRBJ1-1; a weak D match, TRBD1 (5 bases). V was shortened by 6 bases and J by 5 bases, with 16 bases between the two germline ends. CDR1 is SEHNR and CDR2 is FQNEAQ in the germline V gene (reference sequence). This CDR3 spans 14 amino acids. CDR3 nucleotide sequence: TGTGCCAGCAGTTTTCCAAGGGGTGGAACTGAAGCTTTCTTT. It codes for CASSFPRGGTEAFF.

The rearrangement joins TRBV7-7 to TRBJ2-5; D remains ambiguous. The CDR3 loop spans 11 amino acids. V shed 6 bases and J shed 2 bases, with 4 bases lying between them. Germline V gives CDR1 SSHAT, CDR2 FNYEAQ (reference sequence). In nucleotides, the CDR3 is TGTGCCAGCAGTCAACAAGAGACCCAGTACTTC. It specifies CASSQQETQYF.

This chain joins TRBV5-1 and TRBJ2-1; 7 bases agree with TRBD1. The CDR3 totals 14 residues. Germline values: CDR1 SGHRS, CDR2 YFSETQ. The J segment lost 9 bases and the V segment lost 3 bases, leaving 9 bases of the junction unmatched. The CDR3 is CASSSGQDFGEQFF. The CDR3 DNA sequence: TGCGCCAGCAGCTCCGGACAGGATTTTGGTGAGCAGTTCTTC.

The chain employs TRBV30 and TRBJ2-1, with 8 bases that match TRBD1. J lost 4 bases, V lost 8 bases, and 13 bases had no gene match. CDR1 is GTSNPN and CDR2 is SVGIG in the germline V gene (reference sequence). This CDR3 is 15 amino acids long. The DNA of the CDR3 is TGTGCCATAGAACCCCCAGGGGGCGAATACAATGAGCAGTTCTTC. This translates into CAIEPPGGEYNEQFF.

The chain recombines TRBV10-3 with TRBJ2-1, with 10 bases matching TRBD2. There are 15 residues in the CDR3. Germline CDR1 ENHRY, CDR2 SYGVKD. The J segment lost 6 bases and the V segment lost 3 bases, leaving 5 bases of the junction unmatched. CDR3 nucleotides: TGTGCCATCAGTGATGGACTAGCGGATCGCAATGAGCAGTTCTTC. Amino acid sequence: CAISDGLADRNEQFF.

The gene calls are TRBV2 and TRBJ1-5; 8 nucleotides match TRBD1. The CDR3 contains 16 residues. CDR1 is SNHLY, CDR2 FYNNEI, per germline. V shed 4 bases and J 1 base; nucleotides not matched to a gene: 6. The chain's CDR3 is CASSAMTGVSNQPQHF. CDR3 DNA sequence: TGTGCCAGCAGTGCCATGACAGGGGTAAGCAATCAGCCCCAGCATTTT.

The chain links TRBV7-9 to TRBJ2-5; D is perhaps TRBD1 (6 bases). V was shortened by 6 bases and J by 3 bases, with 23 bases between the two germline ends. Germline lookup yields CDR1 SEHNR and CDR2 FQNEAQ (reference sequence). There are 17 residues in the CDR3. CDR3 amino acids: CASRRTGLGQKKETQYF. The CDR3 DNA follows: TGTGCCAGCAGACGTACAGGGCTAGGGCAGAAGAAAGAGACCCAGTACTTC.

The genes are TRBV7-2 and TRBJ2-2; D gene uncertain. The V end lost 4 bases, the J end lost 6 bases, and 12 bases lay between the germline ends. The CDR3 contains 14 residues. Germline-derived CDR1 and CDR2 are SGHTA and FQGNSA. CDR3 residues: CASSSLSGSGELFF. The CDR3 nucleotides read TGTGCCAGCAGCTCCCTCTCCGGGTCCGGGGAGCTGTTTTTT.

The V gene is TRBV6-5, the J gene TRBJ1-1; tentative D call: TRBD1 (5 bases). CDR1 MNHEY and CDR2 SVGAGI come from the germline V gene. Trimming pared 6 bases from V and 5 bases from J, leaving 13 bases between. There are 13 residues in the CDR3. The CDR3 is CASRIRGMTEAFF. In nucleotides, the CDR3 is TGTGCCAGCAGAATCCGGGGGATGACTGAAGCTTTCTTT.

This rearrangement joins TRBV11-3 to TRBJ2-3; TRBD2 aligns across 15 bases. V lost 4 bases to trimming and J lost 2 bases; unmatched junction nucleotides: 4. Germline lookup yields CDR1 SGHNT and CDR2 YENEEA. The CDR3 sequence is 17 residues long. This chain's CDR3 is CASSSGLAGGVTDTQYF. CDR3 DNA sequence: TGTGCCAGCAGCTCCGGACTAGCGGGAGGGGTCACAGATACGCAGTATTTT.

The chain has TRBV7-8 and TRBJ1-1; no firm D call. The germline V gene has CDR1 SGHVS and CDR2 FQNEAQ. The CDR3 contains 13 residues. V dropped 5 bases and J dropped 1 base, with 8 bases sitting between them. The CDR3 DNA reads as TGTGCCAGCAGCCCGAGAAAGAACACTGAAGCTTTCTTT. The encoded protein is CASSPRKNTEAFF. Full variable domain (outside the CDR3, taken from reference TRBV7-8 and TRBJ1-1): GAGVSQSPRYKVAKRGQDVALRCDPISGHVSLFWYQQALGQGPEFLTYFQNEAQLDKSGLPSDRFFAERPEGSVSTLKIQRTQQEDSAVYLCASSPRKNTEAFFGQGTRLTVV.

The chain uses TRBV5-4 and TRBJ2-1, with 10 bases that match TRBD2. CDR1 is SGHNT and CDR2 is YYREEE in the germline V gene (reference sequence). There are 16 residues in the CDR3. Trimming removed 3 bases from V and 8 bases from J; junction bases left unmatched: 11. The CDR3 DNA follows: TGTGCCAGCAGCTCACGAGCGGGAGGGGCTAGCTATGAGCAGTTCTTC. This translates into CASSSRAGGASYEQFF.

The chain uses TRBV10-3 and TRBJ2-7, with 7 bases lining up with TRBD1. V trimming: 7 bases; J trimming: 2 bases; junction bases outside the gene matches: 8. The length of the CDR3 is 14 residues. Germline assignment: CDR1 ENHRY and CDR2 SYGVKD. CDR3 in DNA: TGTGCCATCAATAGACAGGGTGAGACCTACGAGCAGTACTTC. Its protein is CAINRQGETYEQYF.

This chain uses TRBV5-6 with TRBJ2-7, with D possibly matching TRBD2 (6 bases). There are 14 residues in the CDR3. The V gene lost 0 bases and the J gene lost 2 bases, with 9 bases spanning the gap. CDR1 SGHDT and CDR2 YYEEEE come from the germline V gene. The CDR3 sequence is CASSLGTTAYEQYF. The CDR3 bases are TGTGCCAGCAGCTTGGGGACTACAGCCTACGAGCAGTACTTC.

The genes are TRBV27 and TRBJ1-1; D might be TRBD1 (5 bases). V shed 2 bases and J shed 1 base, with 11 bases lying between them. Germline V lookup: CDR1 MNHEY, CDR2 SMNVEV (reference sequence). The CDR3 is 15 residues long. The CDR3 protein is CASSLSSGQNTEAFF. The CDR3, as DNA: TGTGCCAGCAGTTTAAGCTCAGGGCAGAACACTGAAGCTTTCTTT.

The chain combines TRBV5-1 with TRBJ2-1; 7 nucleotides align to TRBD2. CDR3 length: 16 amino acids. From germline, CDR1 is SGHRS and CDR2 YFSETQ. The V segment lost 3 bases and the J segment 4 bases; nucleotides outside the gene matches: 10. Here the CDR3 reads CASSSGTGLNYNEQFF. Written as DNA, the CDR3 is TGCGCCAGCAGCTCGGGTACGGGACTAAATTACAATGAGCAGTTCTTC.

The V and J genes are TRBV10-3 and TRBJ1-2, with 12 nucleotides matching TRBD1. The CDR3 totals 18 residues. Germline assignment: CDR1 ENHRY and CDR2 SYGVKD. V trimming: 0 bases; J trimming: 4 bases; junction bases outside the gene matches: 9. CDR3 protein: CAISESSWGGQGAYGYTF. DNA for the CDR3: TGTGCCATCAGTGAGTCGTCCTGGGGGGGACAGGGGGCCTATGGCTACACCTTC.

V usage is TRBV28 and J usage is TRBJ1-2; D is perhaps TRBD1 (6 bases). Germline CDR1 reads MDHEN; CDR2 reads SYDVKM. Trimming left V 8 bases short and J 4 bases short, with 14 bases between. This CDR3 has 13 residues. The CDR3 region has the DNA TGTGCCAGCGGCCGGACAGTTCCCTATGGCTACACCTTC. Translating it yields CASGRTVPYGYTF.

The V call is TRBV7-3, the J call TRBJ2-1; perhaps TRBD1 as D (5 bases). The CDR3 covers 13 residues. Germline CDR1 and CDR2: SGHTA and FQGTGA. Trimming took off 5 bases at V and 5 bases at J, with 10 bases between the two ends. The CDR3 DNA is TGTGCCAGCAGCCCAGACAGAGACAATGAGCAGTTCTTC. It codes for CASSPDRDNEQFF. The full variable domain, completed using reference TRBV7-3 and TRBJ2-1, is GAGVSQTPSNKVTEKGKYVELRCDPISGHTALYWYRQSLGQGPEFLIYFQGTGAADDSGLPNDRFFAVRPEGSVSTLKIQRTERGDSAVYLCASSPDRDNEQFFGPGTRLTVL.

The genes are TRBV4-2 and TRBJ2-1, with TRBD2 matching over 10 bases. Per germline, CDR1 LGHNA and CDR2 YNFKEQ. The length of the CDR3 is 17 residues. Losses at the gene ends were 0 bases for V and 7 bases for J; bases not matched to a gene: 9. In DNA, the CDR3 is TGTGCCAGCAGCCAAGATCGGCTAGCGGGGGAAAGGAATGAGCAGTTCTTC. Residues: CASSQDRLAGERNEQFF.

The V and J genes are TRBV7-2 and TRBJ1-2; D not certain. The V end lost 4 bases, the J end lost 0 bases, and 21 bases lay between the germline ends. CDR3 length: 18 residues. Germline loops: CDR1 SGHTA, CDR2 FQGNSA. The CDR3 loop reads CASSSQVPQSLANYGYTF. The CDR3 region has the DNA TGTGCCAGCAGCTCCCAGGTTCCGCAGTCCTTAGCTAACTATGGCTACACCTTC.

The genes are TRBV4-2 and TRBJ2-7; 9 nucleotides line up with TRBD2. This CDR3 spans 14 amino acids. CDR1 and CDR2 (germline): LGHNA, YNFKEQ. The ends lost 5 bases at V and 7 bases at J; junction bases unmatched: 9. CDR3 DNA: TGTGCCAGCAGCGCGACTAGCGGAGCGGGGGAGCAGTACTTC. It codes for CASSATSGAGEQYF.